This T cell receptor beta chain was documented in a study of untreated major depressive disorder. Worth noting for this clone: Its antigen is not known.

Method: immunoSEQ multiplex PCR; TCRdb's copy keeps in-frame clones and lacks some. The table includes around 23,000 clones, about 90% detected once. Each depressed patient was pairwise matched to a non-depressed control for sex, age, current smoking status and body mass index. All participants were of European descent. Overall study findings and caveats: Private clones made up every subject's top five TRBV05-01 clones. Sequencing comparisons covered only three preselected Vbeta families. Compared with controls, depressed patients showed more TRBV05-01 (Vbeta 5.1) usage in CD4+ T cells.

Germline V gene sequence: CDR1 KGHSH, CDR2 LQKENI. Trimming left V 3 bases short and J 4 bases short, with 13 bases between. The CDR3 has 14 amino acids. This sequence originates from a woman aged 25 to 39 with major depressive disorder. The sequenced sample was CD4+ T cells from PBMCs. The chain couples TRBV18 to TRBJ2-7, with D perhaps matching TRBD2 (5 bases). The CDR3 DNA is TGTGCCAGCTCACCCGGACTGCCGAGTTACGAGCAGTACTTC. Its protein product is CASSPGLPSYEQYF.